The text below deals with one TCR beta chain. Its antigen is still unknown. The library was prepared for alpha chains; this beta chain is a stray read, so its frequency means little. The CDR3 has 11 residues. Germline assignment: CDR1 MNHEY and CDR2 SVGAGI. Trimming took 7 bases from V and 7 from J, leaving 10 bases between them. This sample stems from a study of spatial heterogeneity in lung cancer. Whole-study results and caveats: Higher tumor mutation counts went along with higher counts of expanded intratumoral alpha and beta TCRs.

TCRdb redid the calling of the 5' RACE reads with MiXCR, one entry per CDR3 protein. The profile shows 2,500 to 3,500 distinct CDR3 sequences, 17% of them singletons. Sample time point: sample taken at primary tumor resection. Samples came from roughly 72 TRACERx patients with untreated early-stage lung cancer. No cells were sorted before sequencing. The whole RNA sequenced was extracted from tumor, nontumor lung or frozen PBMC. The TCR comes from a male donor with early-stage non-small cell lung cancer. The sequencing used lung tumor tissue, collected at surgery. This sequence joins TRBV6-5 and TRBJ2-5; D gene unclear. In DNA, the CDR3 is TGTGCCAGCACAGGATCTGGGACCCAGTACTTC. It is translated as CASTGSGTQYF.